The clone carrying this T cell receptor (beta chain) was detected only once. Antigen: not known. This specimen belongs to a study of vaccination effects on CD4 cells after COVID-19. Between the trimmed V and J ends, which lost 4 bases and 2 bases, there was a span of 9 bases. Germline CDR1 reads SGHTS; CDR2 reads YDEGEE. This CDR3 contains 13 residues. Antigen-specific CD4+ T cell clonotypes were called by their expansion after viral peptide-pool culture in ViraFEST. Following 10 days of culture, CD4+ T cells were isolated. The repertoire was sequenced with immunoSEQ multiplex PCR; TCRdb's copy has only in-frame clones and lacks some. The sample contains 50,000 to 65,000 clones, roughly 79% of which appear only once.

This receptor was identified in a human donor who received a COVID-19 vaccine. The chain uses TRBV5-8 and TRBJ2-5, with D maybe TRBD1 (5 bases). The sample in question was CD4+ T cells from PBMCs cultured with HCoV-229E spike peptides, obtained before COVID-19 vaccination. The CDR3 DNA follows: TGTGCCAGCAGCCGACAGCCACAAGAGACCCAGTACTTC. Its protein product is CASSRQPQETQYF. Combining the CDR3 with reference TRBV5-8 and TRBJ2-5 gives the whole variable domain EAGVTQSPTHLIKTRGQQATLRCSPISGHTSVYWYQQALGLGLQFLLWYDEGEERNRGNFPPRFSGRQFPNYSSELNVNALELEDSALYLCASSRQPQETQYFGPGTRLLVL.